One sample yielded the 21 T cell receptor beta chains listed below, sequenced in a study of CD8 T cells in ankylosing spondylitis. General study points: Characteristic of ankylosing spondylitis blood, it appeared, was a TCR beta motif comprising roughly eight highly homologous variants.

A single record per CDR3 protein comes from TCRdb applying MiXCR to the 5' RACE reads. The sample gives some 85,000 distinct CDR3 sequences, about 8.1% of which show up once; more than 30% is in the top ten. Their antigens remain unidentified. Sequences were obtained from blood, either unsorted or a sorted T cell fraction (not recorded which). Receptor source: a male donor with ankylosing spondylitis.

This clonotype was counted at least ten times. The gene calls are TRBV7-9 and TRBJ2-7; D is possibly TRBD1 (6 bases). The germline gives CDR1 SEHNR, CDR2 FQNEAQ (reference sequence). V gave up 5 bases and J gave up 4 bases, with 15 bases separating them. This CDR3 is 14 amino acids long. Written as DNA, the CDR3 is TGTGCCAGCAGCGCGCTCAGGGGCAAATACGAGCAGTACTTC. Encoded protein: CASSALRGKYEQYF.

The rearrangement uses TRBV12-5 and TRBJ2-1, with D possibly matching TRBD1 (7 bases). The CDR3 is made up of 15 amino acids. V shed 0 bases and J shed 4 bases, with 10 bases lying between them. CDR1 is LGHNT, CDR2 FRNRAP, per germline. The CDR3 loop reads CASGLVQGTYNEQFF. The CDR3 nucleotides are TGTGCTAGTGGTTTGGTACAGGGGACTTACAATGAGCAGTTCTTC.

There are a few counts of this clonotype. This sequence joins TRBV12-3 or TRBV12-4 and TRBJ2-7; D ambiguous. This CDR3 spans 14 amino acids. The germline V and J ends were trimmed by 3 bases and 3 bases, with 12 bases remaining between them. The CDR3 sequence: CASSFSTINYEQYF. The CDR3 DNA reads TGTGCCAGCAGTTTTTCGACCATAAACTACGAGCAGTACTTC.

This clonotype occurred a few times. The V call is TRBV10-2, the J call TRBJ2-5; D remains ambiguous. This CDR3 comprises 13 residues. Germline V gives CDR1 WSHSY, CDR2 SAAADI. V lost 2 bases to trimming and J lost 2 bases, with 6 bases between them. In DNA form, the CDR3 reads TGCGCCAGCAGTGAGAGCTTTCAAGAGACCCAGTACTTC. Translation gives CASSESFQETQYF.

Only a few counts were recorded for this clonotype. The chain uses TRBV7-9 and TRBJ2-4; TRBD1 matches 7 bases. Germline V gene lookup returns CDR1 SEHNR and CDR2 FQNEAQ (reference sequence). The J segment lost 5 bases and the V segment lost 8 bases, leaving 6 bases of the junction unmatched. The CDR3 has 13 amino acids. CDR3 amino acids: CASEQGTENIQYF. DNA of the CDR3: TGTGCCAGCGAACAGGGGACAGAAAACATTCAGTACTTC.

V is TRBV27 and J is TRBJ2-6; D possibly matches TRBD1 or TRBD2 (5 bases each). Looked up from germline, CDR1 is MNHEY and CDR2 is SMNVEV (reference sequence). V lost 3 bases to trimming and J lost 0 bases, with 12 bases between them. The length of the CDR3 is 17 residues. The CDR3: CASSFGRDVSGANVLTF. DNA for the CDR3: TGTGCCAGCAGTTTCGGCAGGGACGTCTCTGGGGCCAACGTCCTGACTTTC. The full variable domain, with the rest looked up from reference TRBV27 and TRBJ2-6, is EAQVTQNPRYLITVTGKKLTVTCSQNMNHEYMSWYRQDPGLGLRQIYYSMNVEVTDKGDVPEGYKVSRKEKRNFPLILESPSPNQTSLYFCASSFGRDVSGANVLTFGAGSRLTVL.

The table lists this clonotype with a few counts. Relative to the germline gene, one junction end is altered; a read error may explain this. Here the CDR3 DNA reads TGTGCCAGCAGTGATACGGGGACACACCCCTTT. As protein: CASSDTGTHPF. This chain connects TRBV6-1 to TRBJ1-1; tentatively, D is TRBD1 (6 bases). Germline CDR1 reads MNHNS; CDR2 reads SASEGT. The CDR3 spans 11 residues.

This clonotype was counted ten times or more. The rearrangement uses TRBV6-2 or TRBV6-3 and TRBJ1-1, with D possibly being TRBD1 (5 bases). The CDR3 sequence is 13 residues long. V shed 6 bases and J shed 6 bases, with 14 bases lying between them. The V gene's germline CDR1 is MNHEY and CDR2 SVGEGT. The CDR3 nucleotides are TGTGCCAGCAGGGGGGACCGAGCCTCTGAAGCTTTCTTT. This codes for CASRGDRASEAFF.

This chain connects TRBV9 to TRBJ2-1, with no clear D. Germline V lookup: CDR1 SGDLS, CDR2 YYNGEE. The V and J ends lost 5 bases and 9 bases respectively, with 9 bases between them. There are 11 residues in the CDR3. CDR3 in amino acids: CASRKGGEQFF. The CDR3 DNA sequence: TGTGCCAGCAGGAAGGGTGGTGAGCAGTTCTTC.

Of note for this clonotype: A much larger clonotype is one base distant, so this may be a read error. The chain links TRBV5-1 to TRBJ2-1; a weak D match, TRBD2 (5 bases). This CDR3 is 15 amino acids long. Germline V gives CDR1 SGHRS, CDR2 YFSETQ. The CDR3 is CASSFRLAADNQQFF. The CDR3 DNA sequence: TGCGCCAGCAGCTTTCGGCTAGCCGCTGACAATCAGCAGTTCTTC.

With regard to this clonotype: One end of the junction does not line up with germline, which may come from a read error. The chain joins TRBV5-1 to TRBJ2-1; D not certain. CDR3 length: 12 amino acids. Germline values: CDR1 SGHRS, CDR2 YFSETQ. CDR3 amino acids: CASSPGYNEQIF. The CDR3 region has the DNA TGCGCCAGCAGCCCGGGCTACAATGAGCAGATCTTC.

This clonotype was picked up many times. J is TRBJ2-7 and V is TRBV4-1; D is perhaps TRBD1 or TRBD2 (5 bases each). Germline values: CDR1 MGHRA, CDR2 YSYEKL. V was trimmed by 4 bases and J by 0 bases, leaving 16 bases between them. This CDR3 region has 16 residues. The CDR3 loop is CASSPTGDDSSYEQYF. The CDR3 region has the DNA TGCGCCAGCAGCCCGACCGGGGACGACAGCTCCTACGAGCAGTACTTC.

This chain connects TRBV7-8 to TRBJ2-1, with a possible D match to TRBD2 (6 bases). The CDR3 runs 15 residues. CDR1 and CDR2 from the germline V gene are SGHVS and FQNEAQ. V was trimmed by 6 bases and J by 4 bases, leaving 16 bases between them. DNA for the CDR3: TGTGCCAGCAGTCAAGACCGGACTAAGTACAATGAGCAGTTCTTC. Translated, it gives CASSQDRTKYNEQFF.

The chain recombines TRBV6-5 with TRBJ2-3; 8 bases match TRBD1. Germline values: CDR1 MNHEY, CDR2 SVGAGI. The V and J ends lost 3 bases and 0 bases, in that order; junction bases with no gene match: 2. The CDR3 totals 15 residues. Here the CDR3 reads CASSYTGGSTDTQYF. The CDR3 DNA sequence: TGTGCCAGCAGTTATACAGGGGGTAGCACAGATACGCAGTATTTT.

This clonotype came up many times. The chain employs TRBV7-8 and TRBJ2-1, with TRBD2 matching 9 bases. Germline CDR1 and CDR2: SGHVS and FQNEAQ. This CDR3 has 18 residues. V shed 1 base and J 6 bases; nucleotides not matched to a gene: 13. CDR3 loop: CASSLVSGGGRAANEQFF. CDR3 in DNA: TGTGCCAGCAGCTTAGTTTCGGGGGGCGGGAGGGCCGCCAATGAGCAGTTCTTC.

This clonotype appeared a few times. The V call is TRBV5-1, the J call TRBJ2-3; D uncertain. Germline values: CDR1 SGHRS, CDR2 YFSETQ. The CDR3 contains 16 residues. V lost 4 bases, J lost 0 bases, and 15 bases lay in between. CDR3 in amino acids: CASSPEGGASTDTQYF. In DNA form, the CDR3 reads TGCGCCAGCAGCCCGGAAGGCGGAGCTAGCACAGATACGCAGTATTTT.

The V call is TRBV27, the J call TRBJ1-3, with D possibly matching TRBD1 (5 bases). CDR3 length equals 16 residues. The V end was cut by 5 bases, the J end by 6 bases, with 20 bases between. Looked up from germline, CDR1 is MNHEY and CDR2 is SMNVEV (reference sequence). The CDR3 loop is CASSPLGRQRINTIYF. DNA for the CDR3: TGTGCCAGCAGTCCCCTGGGGAGACAGAGAATAAACACCATATATTTT.

This clonotype was observed at least ten times. The CDR3: CSASPPTSGSADEQYV. The CDR3 region has the DNA TGCAGTGCTAGTCCTCCTACTAGCGGGAGTGCCGACGAGCAGTACGTC. The V call is TRBV20-1, the J call TRBJ2-7, with 11 bases matching TRBD2. Trimming cost V 3 bases and J 5 bases; bases outside gene matches: 12. The CDR3 has 16 residues. The germline V gene has CDR1 DFQATT and CDR2 SNEGSKA (reference sequence).

The rearrangement joins TRBV7-2 to TRBJ2-7, with 7 bases fitting TRBD2. Germline V gives CDR1 SGHTA, CDR2 FQGNSA. V lost 0 bases to trimming and J lost 3 bases; unmatched junction nucleotides: 5. The CDR3 consists of 15 residues. CDR3 in amino acids: CASSLAVGGLYEQYV. In DNA form, the CDR3 reads TGTGCCAGCAGCTTAGCGGTGGGAGGGCTCTACGAGCAGTACGTC.

This chain links TRBV19 with TRBJ1-6; the match to TRBD1 covers 7 bases. With V trimmed by 9 bases and J by 6 bases, 5 bases remained unmatched. The V gene's germline CDR1 is LNHDA and CDR2 SQIVND (reference sequence). This CDR3 region has 13 residues. CDR3 DNA: TGTGCCAGCCAGGGGGGAGCTAATTCACCCCTCCACTTT. Protein sequence: CASQGGANSPLHF.

In this sample, this clonotype turned up a few times. The chain recombines TRBV3-1 with TRBJ1-4, with 7 bases lining up with TRBD1. The junction had 4 bases not matched to a gene; V was cut back by 4 bases and J by 2 bases. The germline CDR1 and CDR2 sequences are LGHDT and YNNKEL (reference sequence). This CDR3 contains 15 residues. This chain's CDR3 is CASSPSGGTNEKLFF. The CDR3 DNA is TGTGCCAGCAGCCCTTCAGGGGGTACTAATGAAAAACTGTTTTTT.